These 30 T cell receptor beta chains came from one sample sequenced in a study of T cells in Graves' hyperthyroidism and ophthalmopathy. Amplification targeted TCR beta CDR3 regions from RNA transcripts. The HTBI set primed first-round TCR CDR3 RT-PCR. TCRdb itself ran the multiplex PCR reads through MiXCR, one entry per CDR3 protein. The sample has under 300,000 distinct CDR3 sequences; 13% are singletons. Sequencing was carried out using blood. These receptors were taken from a woman in her 30s with Graves' hyperthyroidism that later progressed to Graves' ophthalmopathy.

The rearrangement uses TRBV4-1 and TRBJ2-5, with D unclear. Trimming stripped 0 bases from V and 1 base from J, with 9 bases between. The CDR3 is made up of 15 amino acids. Germline V lookup: CDR1 MGHRA, CDR2 YSYEKL. The CDR3 DNA follows: TGCGCCAGCAGCCAAGATAAGAACATCCAAGAGACCCAGTACTTC. This gives the protein CASSQDKNIQETQYF.

Ten or more counts support this clonotype. This chain links TRBV12-3 or TRBV12-4 with TRBJ1-5; D is possibly TRBD1 (5 bases). The CDR3 sequence is 16 residues long. The germline V and J ends were trimmed by 7 bases and 5 bases, with 21 bases remaining between them. This CDR3 is CASTTPSWRGDQPQHF. The DNA for the CDR3 is TGTGCCAGCACCACTCCGTCCTGGAGAGGGGATCAGCCCCAGCATTTT.

This clonotype has just a few counts. The genes are TRBV19 and TRBJ1-5; TRBD1 matches 9 bases. The V gene end was trimmed by 3 bases and the J gene end by 7 bases; junction bases not matched to a gene: 10. The CDR3 is 16 amino acids. Germline loops: CDR1 LNHDA, CDR2 SQIVND (reference sequence). The CDR3 loop reads CASSIQGTGLGQPQHF. The CDR3 DNA reads as TGTGCCAGTAGTATTCAAGGGACAGGGCTTGGGCAGCCCCAGCATTTT.

This clonotype appeared many times. This chain links TRBV10-3 with TRBJ1-6, with D perhaps TRBD1 (6 bases). Germline loops: CDR1 ENHRY, CDR2 SYGVKD. The ends were cut back, 6 bases at V and 7 bases at J, with 13 bases in the middle. This CDR3 region has 14 residues. In DNA form, the CDR3 reads TGTGCCATCAGGGCGGACAGCCCGAATTCACCCCTCCACTTT. Its protein is CAIRADSPNSPLHF.

The table lists this clonotype with many counts. The chain links TRBV27 to TRBJ2-1, with 9 bases fitting TRBD1. The germline V gene encodes CDR1 MNHEY and CDR2 SMNVEV (reference sequence). This CDR3 region has 14 residues. V lost 8 bases to trimming and J lost 5 bases; unmatched junction nucleotides: 7. The CDR3 coding sequence is TGTGCCAGCCGGGGGGACAGGGCGGACAATGAGCAGTTCTTC. It specifies CASRGDRADNEQFF.

This clonotype showed up many times. The V call is TRBV27, the J call TRBJ2-2, with D hard to call. CDR1 and CDR2 from the germline V gene are MNHEY and SMNVEV (reference sequence). The CDR3 consists of 13 residues. V was cut by 5 bases and J by 5 bases, with 9 bases left in between. CDR3 region: CASSDPATGELFF. The CDR3 nucleotides read TGTGCCAGCAGTGACCCAGCTACCGGGGAGCTGTTTTTT.

This clonotype showed up many times. The rearrangement uses TRBV2 and TRBJ2-7, with D tentatively TRBD2 (5 bases). Germline loops: CDR1 SNHLY, CDR2 FYNNEI. The germline V and J ends were trimmed by 0 bases and 6 bases, with 6 bases remaining between them. The CDR3 runs to 12 residues. The CDR3 loop is CASSEAEGEQYF. For the CDR3, the DNA is TGTGCCAGCAGTGAAGCTGAGGGCGAGCAGTACTTC.

In its sample, this clonotype was seen many times. The chain has TRBV7-9 and TRBJ2-3; D gene ambiguous. CDR1 SEHNR and CDR2 FQNEAQ come from the germline V gene (reference sequence). This CDR3 region has 13 residues. V lost 5 bases and J 2 bases, leaving 8 bases between the germline ends. CDR3 loop: CASSPPPTDTQYF. CDR3 coding DNA: TGTGCCAGCAGCCCCCCGCCCACAGATACGCAGTATTTT.

The chain couples TRBV2 to TRBJ2-3, with 15 bases identical to TRBD2. Germline V gives CDR1 SNHLY, CDR2 FYNNEI. The trim removed 9 bases at V and 5 bases at J, leaving 3 bases unmatched. This CDR3 has 14 amino acids. The CDR3, as DNA: TGTGCCAGTGGACTAGCGGGAGGGAAAGATACGCAGTATTTT. This encodes CASGLAGGKDTQYF. The full variable domain, completed using reference TRBV2 and TRBJ2-3, is EPEVTQTPSHQVTQMGQEVILRCVPISNHLYFYWYRQILGQKVEFLVSFYNNEISEKSEIFDDQFSVERPDGSNFTLKIRSTKLEDSAMYFCASGLAGGKDTQYFGPGTRLTVL.

This clonotype showed up many times. The chain couples TRBV3-1 to TRBJ2-5; tentatively, D is TRBD2 (5 bases). The CDR3 loop spans 13 amino acids. V was clipped by 4 bases and J by 5 bases, with 11 bases between them. CDR1 and CDR2 (germline): LGHDT, YNNKEL (reference sequence). The CDR3 nucleotides read TGTGCCAGCAGCCGAGGGCGCCGGGAGACCCAGTACTTC. It encodes CASSRGRRETQYF.

The sample holds many counts of this clonotype. The chain is built from TRBV14 and TRBJ2-3, with D possibly TRBD2 on 5 matching bases. This CDR3 has 14 amino acids. Germline-derived CDR1 and CDR2 are SGHDN and FVKESK. V lost 4 bases to trimming and J lost 3 bases, with 11 bases between them. CDR3 region: CASSRGLATDTQYF. DNA of the CDR3: TGTGCCAGCAGCCGGGGTTTAGCGACAGATACGCAGTATTTT.

In this sample, this clonotype turned up many times. The chain links TRBV7-2 to TRBJ1-3; D possibly corresponds to TRBD1 (6 bases). The germline CDR1 and CDR2 sequences are SGHTA and FQGNSA. The CDR3 covers 15 residues. V shed 4 bases and J shed 3 bases, with 13 bases lying between them. The DNA for the CDR3 is TGTGCCAGCAGCTCAAAGGAGGGGGGTGGAAACACCATATATTTT. Translated, it gives CASSSKEGGGNTIYF.

The sample holds many counts of this clonotype. The chain employs TRBV24-1 and TRBJ2-1, with 12 bases that match TRBD2. This CDR3 has 17 amino acids. Per the germline V gene, CDR1 is KGHDR and CDR2 is SFDVKD. V lost 0 bases and J lost 6; bases outside the gene matches: 5. The CDR3 spells CATSDLASGRATNEQFF. The CDR3 DNA is TGTGCCACCAGTGATTTGGCTAGCGGGAGGGCCACCAATGAGCAGTTCTTC.

This clonotype occurred many times. The chain recombines TRBV28 with TRBJ1-5; no reliable D call. The CDR3 has 17 amino acids. V was trimmed by 6 bases and J by 4 bases, leaving 22 bases between them. Germline values: CDR1 MDHEN, CDR2 SYDVKM. DNA of the CDR3: TGTGCCAGCAGACCTAATATTTTAGAGCTTGGTAATCAGCCCCAGCATTTT. This codes for CASRPNILELGNQPQHF. Combining the CDR3 with reference TRBV28 and TRBJ1-5 gives the whole variable domain DVKVTQSSRYLVKRTGEKVFLECVQDMDHENMFWYRQDPGLGLRLIYFSYDVKMKEKGDIPEGYSVSREKKERFSLILESASTNQTSMYLCASRPNILELGNQPQHFGDGTRLSIL.

There are many counts of this clonotype. The gene calls are TRBV30 and TRBJ2-7; D call uncertain. V was clipped by 3 bases and J by 2 bases, with 5 bases between them. The germline V gene has CDR1 GTSNPN and CDR2 SVGIG (reference sequence). This CDR3 has 11 residues. Written as DNA, the CDR3 is TGTGCCTGGAGCGCAACCTACGAGCAGTACTTC. It encodes CAWSATYEQYF. Together with reference TRBV30 and TRBJ2-7, the CDR3 gives the full variable domain: SQTIHQWPATLVQPVGSPLSLECTVEGTSNPNLYWYRQAAGRGLQLLFYSVGIGQISSEVPQNLSASRPQDRQFILSSKKLLLSDSGFYLCAWSATYEQYFGPGTRLTVT.

This clonotype was seen at least ten times. This chain links TRBV30 with TRBJ2-6; D is undetermined. V lost 2 bases and J 3 bases, leaving 11 bases between the germline ends. Germline CDR1 reads GTSNPN; CDR2 reads SVGIG (reference sequence). This CDR3 is 15 amino acids long. The CDR3 bases are TGTGCCTGGAGTATAACCCTCCTTGGGGCCAACGTCCTGACTTTC. Its translation: CAWSITLLGANVLTF.

Many counts were recorded for this clonotype. The chain uses TRBV28 and TRBJ2-1; D uncertain. Germline V gene sequence: CDR1 MDHEN, CDR2 SYDVKM. The V end lost 1 base, the J end lost 4 bases, and 5 bases lay between the germline ends. The CDR3 runs 13 residues. The CDR3 reads CASSLYAYNEQFF. The CDR3 region has the DNA TGTGCCAGCAGTTTATACGCATACAATGAGCAGTTCTTC.

At least ten counts were recorded for this clonotype. The V and J genes are TRBV18 and TRBJ2-4; TRBD2 matches 15 bases. CDR3 length equals 17 residues. Germline V gene lookup returns CDR1 KGHSH and CDR2 LQKENI. Trimming cost V 5 bases and J 6 bases; bases outside gene matches: 8. The CDR3: CASSSAGTSGRTNIQYF. DNA of the CDR3: TGTGCCAGCTCATCGGCAGGGACTAGCGGGAGGACAAACATTCAGTACTTC.

In its sample, this clonotype was seen many times. V and J are TRBV4-1 and TRBJ1-1; D is perhaps TRBD1 (5 bases). The CDR3 totals 14 residues. Trimming took 0 bases from V and 8 from J, leaving 13 bases between them. Germline CDR1 is MGHRA and CDR2 is YSYEKL. The CDR3 DNA is TGCGCCAGCAGCCAAGATATTGAGGGGATGGAAGCTTTCTTT. Translating it yields CASSQDIEGMEAFF.

Many counts were recorded for this clonotype. Here the CDR3 reads CASSVQGSTGELFF. Written as DNA, the CDR3 is TGTGCCAGCAGCGTACAGGGGAGCACCGGGGAGCTGTTTTTT. This rearrangement joins TRBV3-1 to TRBJ2-2, with TRBD1 matching 7 bases. V dropped 5 bases and J dropped 4; count of bases not matched to a gene: 4. This CDR3 contains 14 residues. The V gene's germline CDR1 is LGHDT and CDR2 YNNKEL (reference sequence).

This clonotype was counted ten times or more. V is TRBV12-3 or TRBV12-4 and J is TRBJ2-3; 9 nucleotides match TRBD1. The junction had 5 bases not matched to a gene; V was cut back by 3 bases and J by 1 base. CDR3 size: 16 residues. CDR3 bases: TGTGCCAGCAGTTTGGGGACAGGGACGGGCACAGATACGCAGTATTTT. Its translation: CASSLGTGTGTDTQYF.

This clonotype was counted ten times or more. The chain combines TRBV4-1 with TRBJ1-2, with 7 bases fitting TRBD1. J lost 0 bases, V lost 2 bases, and 3 bases had no gene match. This CDR3 is built from 15 residues. Germline V gene data show CDR1 as MGHRA and CDR2 as YSYEKL. CDR3 residues: CASSQPGGTNYGYTF. The CDR3 nucleotides read TGCGCCAGCAGCCAACCAGGGGGAACTAACTATGGCTACACCTTC.

At least ten counts were recorded for this clonotype. This chain links TRBV12-3 or TRBV12-4 with TRBJ2-2; 12 nucleotides align to TRBD2. This CDR3 comprises 16 residues. V lost 5 bases to trimming and J lost 5 bases; unmatched junction nucleotides: 6. The DNA of the CDR3 is TGTGCCAGCAGTGACCTAGCGGGAGGGCCGACCGGGGAGCTGTTTTTT. Its protein product is CASSDLAGGPTGELFF.

This clonotype has ten or more counts. The chain employs TRBV5-5 and TRBJ2-1; D is tentatively TRBD1 or TRBD2 (5 bases each). CDR3 length equals 15 residues. The germline V gene has CDR1 SGHKS and CDR2 YYEKEE (reference sequence). Trimming stripped 4 bases from V and 4 bases from J, with 15 bases between. CDR3 nucleotides: TGTGCCAGCAGCCCCTTTACAGGCGGGTACAATGAGCAGTTCTTC. Amino acids: CASSPFTGGYNEQFF.

Of note for this clonotype: A read error may explain this, as a much larger clone is one base away. This sequence joins TRBV30 and TRBJ2-7; perhaps TRBD1 as D (5 bases). CDR3 size: 14 residues. The germline V gene encodes CDR1 GTSNPN and CDR2 SVGIG (reference sequence). DNA for the CDR3: TGTGCCTGGAGTCGGCAGGGTGGGATCTACAAGCAGTACTTC. It specifies CAWSRQGGIYKQYF.

The rearrangement joins TRBV7-2 to TRBJ2-7; 12 nucleotides align to TRBD2. The CDR3 totals 15 residues. CDR1 and CDR2 (germline): SGHTA, FQGNSA. V dropped 1 base and J dropped 3; count of bases not matched to a gene: 1. The CDR3 nucleotides are TGTGCCAGCAGCTTAGAACTAGCGGGAGGCTACGAGCAGTACTTC. The encoded protein is CASSLELAGGYEQYF.

This clonotype was observed at least ten times. The chain has TRBV6-5 and TRBJ2-1, with TRBD2 as a possible D gene (6 bases). The V end lost 0 bases, the J end lost 8 bases, and 14 bases lay between the germline ends. Looked up from germline, CDR1 is MNHEY and CDR2 is SVGAGI. CDR3 size: 15 residues. CDR3 residues: CASSYSPGDEDEQFF. Here the CDR3 DNA reads TGTGCCAGCAGTTACTCGCCGGGAGATGAGGATGAGCAGTTCTTC.

This clonotype was seen repeatedly, ten times or more. The rearrangement links TRBV27 to TRBJ2-2; 12 bases agree with TRBD2. V shed 9 bases and J 7 bases; nucleotides not matched to a gene: 3. Germline V gene sequence: CDR1 MNHEY, CDR2 SMNVEV (reference sequence). The CDR3 length is 13 residues. CDR3 nucleotides: TGTGCCAGGGAGACTAGCGGGAGCGGGGAGCTGTTTTTT. This translates into CARETSGSGELFF.

At least ten counts were recorded for this clonotype. This chain joins TRBV3-1 and TRBJ2-2; weak D call: TRBD2 (7 bases). V lost 0 bases and J lost 0, with 11 bases in between. The V gene's germline CDR1 is LGHDT and CDR2 YNNKEL (reference sequence). The CDR3 is 17 residues long. This CDR3 reads CASSQDGGGANTGELFF. In DNA form, the CDR3 reads TGTGCCAGCAGCCAAGATGGGGGGGGCGCGAACACCGGGGAGCTGTTTTTT.

A few counts support this clonotype. The CDR3 is CSVQRESYEQYF. Written as DNA, the CDR3 is TGCAGCGTCCAGCGGGAGAGTTACGAGCAGTACTTC. This chain joins TRBV29-1 and TRBJ2-7; 8 bases map to TRBD2. The germline V gene encodes CDR1 SQVTM and CDR2 ANQGSEA. V lost 6 bases to trimming and J lost 4 bases; unmatched junction nucleotides: 5. The CDR3 length is 12 residues.